This TCR beta chain stems from a study of T cell repertoires in cytomegalovirus infection. This clonotype was recorded many times. Its antigen is not identified. TCRdb re-derived calls from the reads in MiXCR, one entry per CDR3 protein. The sample contains about 130,000 distinct CDR3 sequences, 7.5% to 9% of which appear only once. General observations from the study: Dominant in the ex vivo response were TCR beta clonotypes restricted by HLA-C and specific for CMV.

CDR1 and CDR2 from the germline V gene are SGHAT and FQNNGV. The V and J ends lost 8 bases and 7 bases, in that order; junction bases with no gene match: 13. There are 15 residues in the CDR3. The material sequenced was PBMCs. The chain couples TRBV11-2 to TRBJ1-4; 7 bases are a match to TRBD1. The receptor comes from a human donor in good health (CMV status not recorded). Some clones in this sample may be carry-over from other donors' samples. CDR3 region: CASAPGGGGGEKLFF. The CDR3 nucleotides read TGTGCCAGCGCCCCCGGAGGGGGCGGAGGTGAAAAACTGTTTTTT.